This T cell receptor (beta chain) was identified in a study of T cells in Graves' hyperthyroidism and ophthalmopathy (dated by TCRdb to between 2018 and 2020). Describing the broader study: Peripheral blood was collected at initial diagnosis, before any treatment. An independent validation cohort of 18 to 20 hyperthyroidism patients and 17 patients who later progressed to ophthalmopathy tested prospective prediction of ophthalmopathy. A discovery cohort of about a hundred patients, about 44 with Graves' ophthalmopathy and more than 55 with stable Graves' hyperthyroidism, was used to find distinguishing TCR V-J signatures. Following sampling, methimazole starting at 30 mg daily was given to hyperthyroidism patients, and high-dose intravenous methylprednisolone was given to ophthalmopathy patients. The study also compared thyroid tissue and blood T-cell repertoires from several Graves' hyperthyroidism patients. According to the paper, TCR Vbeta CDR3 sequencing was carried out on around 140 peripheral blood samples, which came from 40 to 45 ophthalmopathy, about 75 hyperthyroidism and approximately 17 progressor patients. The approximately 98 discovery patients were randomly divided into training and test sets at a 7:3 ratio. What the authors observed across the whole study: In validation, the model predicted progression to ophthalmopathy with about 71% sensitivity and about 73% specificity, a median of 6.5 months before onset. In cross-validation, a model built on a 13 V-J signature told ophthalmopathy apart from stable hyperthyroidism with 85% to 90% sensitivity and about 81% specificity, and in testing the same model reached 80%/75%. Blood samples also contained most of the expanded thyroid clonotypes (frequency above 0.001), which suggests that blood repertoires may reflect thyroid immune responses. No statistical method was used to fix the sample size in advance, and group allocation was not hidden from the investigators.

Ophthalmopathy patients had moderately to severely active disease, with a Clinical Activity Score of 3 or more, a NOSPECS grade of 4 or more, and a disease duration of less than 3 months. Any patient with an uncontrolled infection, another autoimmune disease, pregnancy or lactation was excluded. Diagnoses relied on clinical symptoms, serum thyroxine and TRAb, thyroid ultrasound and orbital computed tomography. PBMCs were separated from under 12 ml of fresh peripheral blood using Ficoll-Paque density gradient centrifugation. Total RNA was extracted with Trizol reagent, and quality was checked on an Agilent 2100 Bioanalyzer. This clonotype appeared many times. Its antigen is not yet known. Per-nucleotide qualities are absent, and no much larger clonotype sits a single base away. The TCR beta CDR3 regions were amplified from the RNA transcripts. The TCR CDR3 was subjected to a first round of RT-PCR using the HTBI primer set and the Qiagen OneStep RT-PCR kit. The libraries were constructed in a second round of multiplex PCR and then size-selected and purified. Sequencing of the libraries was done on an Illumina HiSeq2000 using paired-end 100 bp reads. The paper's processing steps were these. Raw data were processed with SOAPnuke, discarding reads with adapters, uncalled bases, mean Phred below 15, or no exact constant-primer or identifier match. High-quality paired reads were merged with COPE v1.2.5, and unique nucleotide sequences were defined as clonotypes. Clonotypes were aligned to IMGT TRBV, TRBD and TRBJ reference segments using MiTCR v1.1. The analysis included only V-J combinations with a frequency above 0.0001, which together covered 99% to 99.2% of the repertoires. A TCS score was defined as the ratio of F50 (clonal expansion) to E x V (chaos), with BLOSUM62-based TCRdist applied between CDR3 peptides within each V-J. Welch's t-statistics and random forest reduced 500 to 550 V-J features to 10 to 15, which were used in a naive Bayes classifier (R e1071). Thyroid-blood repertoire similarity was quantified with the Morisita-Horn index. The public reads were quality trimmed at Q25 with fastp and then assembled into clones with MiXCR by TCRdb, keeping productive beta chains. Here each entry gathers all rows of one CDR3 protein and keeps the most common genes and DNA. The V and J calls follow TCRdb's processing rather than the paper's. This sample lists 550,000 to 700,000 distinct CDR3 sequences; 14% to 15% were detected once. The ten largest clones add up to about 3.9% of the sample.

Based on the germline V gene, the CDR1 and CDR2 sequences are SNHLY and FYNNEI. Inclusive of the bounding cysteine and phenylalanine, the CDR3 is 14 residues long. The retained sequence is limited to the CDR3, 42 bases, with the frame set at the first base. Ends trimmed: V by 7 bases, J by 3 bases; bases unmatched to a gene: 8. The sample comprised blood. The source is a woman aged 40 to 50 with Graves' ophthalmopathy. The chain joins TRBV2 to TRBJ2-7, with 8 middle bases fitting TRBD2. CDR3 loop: CASKSREEHYEQYF. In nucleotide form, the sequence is TGTGCCAGCAAATCGCGGGAGGAACACTACGAGCAGTACTTC.